This TCR beta chain was obtained from a study of cytomegalovirus exposure and HLA in healthy donors. The germline V gene encodes CDR1 SGHRS and CDR2 YFSETQ. The CDR3 is 15 residues long. Trimming cost V 3 bases and J 5 bases; bases outside gene matches: 5. This clone came up a few times. With 60 Vbeta and 13 Jbeta primers, the PCR was carried out. Repertoires were generated with immunoSEQ multiplex PCR, while TCRdb's copy carries only in-frame clones and drops some. This table has more than 95,000 clones, roughly 17% appearing once. This TCR was sampled from a female donor in good health and CMV-seropositive. The sample was PBMCs. The V call is TRBV5-1, the J call TRBJ2-1; 10 bases align to TRBD2. The DNA for the CDR3 is TGCGCCAGCAGCTCAAGGACTAGCGGAAACAATGAGCAGTTCTTC. This sequence encodes CASSSRTSGNNEQFF.